This T cell receptor beta chain was obtained from a study of beta chain features in type 1 diabetes. Sequenced material consisted of expressed TCRB transcripts (all of the isolated RNA was reverse transcribed). TCRdb's copy holds only in-frame clones and misses some; the assay was immunoSEQ multiplex PCR. The sample shows about 660,000 clones, roughly an eighth of them seen only once. Concerning this clone: Its antigen remains unknown.

Via CD45RO/CCR7/CD25/CD127/CD95/CD27, cells of the CD4+ naive, central memory, regulatory and stem cell-like memory subsets were sorted. Findings and caveats of the study: There was a possibility that cDNA sequencing over-represented cells with high TCR expression. In all four CD4+ subsets, TCRB CDR3 length was significantly, moderately reduced in type 1 diabetes.

The CDR3 sequence is 15 residues long. Germline trimming cut 3 bases from V and 4 bases from J; bases unmatched to any gene: 3. Germline CDR1 and CDR2: SGHTA and FQGNSA. The clonotype comes from a man aged 18-30 years with type 1 diabetes. Sequencing was done on a sample of naive CD4+ T cells from blood. J is TRBJ2-3 and V is TRBV7-2; the match to TRBD1 covers 11 bases. This CDR3 is CASSLGDRGSDTQYF. In DNA form, the CDR3 reads TGTGCCAGCAGCTTGGGGGACAGGGGGTCAGATACGCAGTATTTT.